This paragraph reports one TCR beta chain. As yet, its antigen is unknown. This record belongs to a study of T cell responses to AZD1222 COVID-19 vaccine. The study, taken as a whole, reports: It was only six AZD1222 recipients who were seropositive at baseline. Per reports, nearly half of all spike-specific TCRs target regions that are unmutated in variants. All repertoire sampling was performed exclusively after the peak T cell response.

With 3 bases clipped from V and 10 bases from J, the junction kept 5 bases outside the gene matches. The CDR3 is 14 residues long. CDR1 and CDR2 from the germline V gene are KGHSH and LQKENI. Data came from immunoSEQ multiplex PCR; TCRdb stores just in-frame clones and leaves some out. The sample lists 170,000 or so clones, 93% seen once, with approximately 1% in the top ten. V usage is TRBV18 and J usage is TRBJ1-6; TRBD1 matches 8 bases. This sample comprised peripheral blood, obtained on day 0 of AZD1222 vaccination. The clonotype comes from an adult in good health. CDR3 residues: CASSPTGEGSPLHF. The CDR3 DNA is TGTGCCAGCTCACCGACAGGGGAAGGGTCACCCCTCCACTTT.